This is a list of T cell receptor beta chains from one sample in a study of CD8+CD57+ T cells in acquired aplastic anemia. TCRdb redid the calling of the reads with MiXCR, one entry per CDR3 protein. The sample holds 150,000 to 200,000 distinct CDR3 sequences, under 55% seen once. The sequencing input was sorted CD4+, CD8+, or CD8+CD57+ T cells (not recorded which) from PBMCs. The source is a human donor with aplastic anemia. Each CDR3 is given with its conserved first and last residue. The order of the fields is V gene, J gene, D gene, CDR3 protein. A D gene is named only where the DNA matches it firmly.

>TRBV7-9|TRBJ2-1|.
CASSLGVKEQFF
>TRBV7-8|TRBJ2-7|.
CASSPPGRKSSEQYF
>TRBV29-1|TRBJ1-1|.
CSVDGRLNTEAFF
>TRBV5-5|TRBJ2-3|.
CASSLALSDTQYF
>TRBV7-8|TRBJ1-1|.
CASSLRGDSEAFF
>TRBV24-1|TRBJ2-3|TRBD2
CATSDPGGAGTDTQYF
>TRBV20-1|TRBJ2-3|.
CSARDLKGLTDTQYF
>TRBV12-3/TRBV12-4|TRBJ2-1|.
CASSLAGGGYNEQFF
>TRBV2|TRBJ1-6|.
CASMVRQLYSPLHF
>TRBV24-1|TRBJ2-7|.
CARTPPGGGSSYEQYF
>TRBV15|TRBJ2-5|.
CATSRDIHEGETQYF
>TRBV7-2|TRBJ2-3|.
CASSSSPSTDTQYF
>TRBV4-2|TRBJ2-3|.
CASSQRPPDTQYF
>TRBV6-5|TRBJ2-3|.
CASSFDANTDTQYF
>TRBV12-3/TRBV12-4|TRBJ2-7|.
CASSLPGRGSYEQYF
>TRBV30|TRBJ2-3|TRBD2
CAWRTGGTSTPQYF
>TRBV6-1|TRBJ2-5|.
CASRPHDGGKTQYF
>TRBV20-1|TRBJ1-2|TRBD1
CSARLYGQEANYGYTF
>TRBV19|TRBJ2-1|TRBD2
CASSIKREGLRNEQFF
>TRBV29-1|TRBJ1-2|.
CSVEDRSGAYGYTF
>TRBV2|TRBJ1-3|.
CASSFQGSGNTIYF
>TRBV11-1|TRBJ2-1|TRBD1
CASSFPGQGVPEQFF
>TRBV20-1|TRBJ1-2|.
CSARYSVGYTF
>TRBV2|TRBJ2-1|.
CASSATRDEQFF
>TRBV29-1|TRBJ2-1|TRBD2
CSVTEPGLADNEQFF
>TRBV7-2|TRBJ2-7|.
CASSLGGNSYEQYF
>TRBV25-1|TRBJ2-2|TRBD2
CASSDEAGGLLTTGELFF
>TRBV2|TRBJ1-1|.
CASSVHSEAFF
>TRBV19|TRBJ2-7|TRBD1
CASSLGQRSISYEQYF
>TRBV7-3|TRBJ2-2|.
CASSLFSNTGELFF
>TRBV10-3|TRBJ2-7|TRBD1
CAISLYRDSSYEQYF
>TRBV4-3|TRBJ1-2|.
CASSQGSGYTF
>TRBV10-1|TRBJ2-2|TRBD1
CASSAGTASTGELFF
>TRBV24-1|TRBJ2-7|TRBD2
CATSDSPTSGRDEQYF
>TRBV2|TRBJ1-1|.
CASSEARPAFF
>TRBV6-1|TRBJ2-2|.
CASSSPEGLNTGELFF
>TRBV15|TRBJ1-6|.
CATSMSWSSYNSPLHF
>TRBV7-8|TRBJ1-5|.
CASSLVPTQPQHF
>TRBV30|TRBJ1-2|.
CAWGALGSGYGYTF
>TRBV20-1|TRBJ2-7|TRBD2
CSAWTSGSYEQYF
>TRBV11-1|TRBJ2-3|TRBD1
CASSLNRGLTTDMQYF
>TRBV14|TRBJ2-7|TRBD2
CASSQELRTSGSEQYF
>TRBV10-3|TRBJ1-2|TRBD1
CAIIKQGGYGYTF
>TRBV19|TRBJ1-3|.
CASSIVSGNTIYF
>TRBV3-1|TRBJ2-2|.
CASGASLNTGELFF
>TRBV7-8|TRBJ1-1|.
CASSLEAVNTEAFF
>TRBV6-1|TRBJ1-5|.
CASSLWGGGNQPQHF
>TRBV10-2|TRBJ2-1|.
CASSEGRTQQFF
>TRBV30|TRBJ2-1|TRBD2
CAWSGTSGRYNEQFF
>TRBV20-1|TRBJ1-1|.
CSAGLTEAFF
>TRBV10-3|TRBJ2-7|.
CAISDGASFYEQYF
>TRBV19|TRBJ2-7|.
CASSIPGRYEQYF
>TRBV25-1|TRBJ2-7|TRBD2
CASSEYWGGSSYEQYF
>TRBV15|TRBJ1-1|TRBD1
CATSGDRNTEAFF
>TRBV7-2|TRBJ2-5|.
CASHTFQGETQYF